This is a list of T cell receptor beta chains from one sample in a study of blood T cell repertoires in COVID-19. Assay: immunoSEQ multiplex PCR; the TCRdb copy retains only in-frame clones and omits some. The table shows 150,000 or so clones, with roughly 82% occurring only once. Material: peripheral blood. The source is a middle-aged woman with COVID-19, enrolled during active disease. Each CDR3 is given with its conserved first and last residue. Fields, in order: clone size, D gene, V gene, J gene, CDR3 DNA, CDR3 protein. A D gene is named only where the DNA matches it firmly. Clone size is given for some rows only: seen once, a few or many times, or a class if the clone is expanded.

-	TRBD2	TRBV19	TRBJ2-1	TGTGCCAGTAGTATAGCCCTAGCGGGGGCAGGTGAGCAGTTCTTC	CASSIALAGAGEQFF
-	-	TRBV5-4	TRBJ1-2	TGTGCCAGCAGCTTAGACAGTCCAAACTATGGCTACACCTTC	CASSLDSPNYGYTF
once	TRBD1	TRBV19	TRBJ2-2	TGTGCCAGTAGTATTTGGGGGACAGGGAACACCGGGGAGCTGTTTTTT	CASSIWGTGNTGELFF
-	-	TRBV6-1	TRBJ1-1	TGTGCCAGCAGTGAAGCTAGGAACACTGAAGCTTTCTTT	CASSEARNTEAFF
-	-	TRBV5-4	TRBJ2-1	TGTGCCAGCAGCTCGGAGCCAGGGAACAATGAGCAGTTCTTC	CASSSEPGNNEQFF
few	-	TRBV6-5	TRBJ1-6	TGTGCCAGCAGTTACTCGCCGGGGTTCAATTCACCCCTCCACTTT	CASSYSPGFNSPLHF
few	-	TRBV28	TRBJ1-6	TGTGCCAGCAGTTTTCCCCAGGCTGGTTCACCCCTCCACTTT	CASSFPQAGSPLHF
-	-	TRBV10-3	TRBJ2-7	TGTGCCATCAGTGCACAAGAGGTTAACGAGCAGTACTTC	CAISAQEVNEQYF
once	TRBD1	TRBV11-2	TRBJ1-1	TGTGCCAGCAGCTTAGCTAGGGACAGGGTCACTGAAGCTTTCTTT	CASSLARDRVTEAFF
-	-	TRBV7-9	TRBJ2-1	TGTGCCAGCAGCAATGGACTCATCAGCGGCTATGAGCAGTTCTTC	CASSNGLISGYEQFF
-	-	TRBV28	TRBJ2-3	TGTGCCAGCAGGGACTGGACAGATACGCAGTATTTT	CASRDWTDTQYF
-	-	TRBV10-1	TRBJ2-7	TGCGCCAGCAGTTTGCAGGGGCACTCGGAGCAGTACTTC	CASSLQGHSEQYF
-	TRBD2	TRBV5-4	TRBJ2-3	TGTGCCAGCAGCTCCCCCAGGCGGACTAGCGGGGAAGATACGCAGTATTTT	CASSSPRRTSGEDTQYF
-	-	TRBV6-5	TRBJ1-6	TGTGCCAGCAGTCTCGCGGGGGCGGATAATTCACCCCTCCACTTT	CASSLAGADNSPLHF
-	-	TRBV10-1	TRBJ1-3	TGCGCCAGCAGTGCAGGGCCCGGTTCTGGAAACACCATATATTTT	CASSAGPGSGNTIYF
-	-	TRBV5-1	TRBJ2-1	TGCGCCAGCAGCTTTTCCGATAGCTCCTACAATGAGCAGTTCTTC	CASSFSDSSYNEQFF